This section outlines one T cell receptor beta chain sequence together with its context. Its antigen remains unknown. It may be a read error: a sequence one base away is much more abundant. This entry belongs to a study of early T cells in non-severe SARS-CoV-2 infection. The CDR3 loop spans 14 amino acids. Trimming stripped 0 bases from V and 2 bases from J, with 5 bases between. Looked up from germline, CDR1 is KGHSH and CDR2 is LQKENI. The protocol attached unique molecular identifiers to individual cDNA molecules. TCRdb reanalysed the 5' RACE reads using MiXCR and keeps one entry per CDR3 protein. Altogether roughly 77,000 distinct CDR3 sequences are present, around 10% being singletons, with the ten largest covering 4% to 5.5%. The study, taken as a whole, reports: The study's VDJdb matching favored anti-spike CD8 responses and missed private and CD4 specificities.

This rearrangement joins TRBV18 to TRBJ1-3, with D hard to call. The specimen was whole blood. This receptor was identified in an adult who was a healthcare worker with PCR-confirmed SARS-CoV-2 infection or an uninfected control (not recorded which). The chain's CDR3 is CASSPPGPGNTIYF. The CDR3, as DNA: TGTGCCAGCTCACCACCGGGCCCTGGAAACACCATATATTTT.